The clone carrying this T cell receptor (beta chain) was detected ten times or more. Its antigen is undetermined. The sample is drawn from a study of cytomegalovirus exposure and HLA in healthy donors. Study summary: The study's early data release held roughly 90 million unique TCRs from HLA-typed donors. Findings of the study overall: According to the study, 180 or so TCR beta chains were cytomegalovirus-associated. In a later analysis, TCR beta V- and J-gene trimming showed a link to a missense DCLRE1C variant.

PCR was performed using 60 Vbeta and 13 Jbeta primers. Some clones are missing from TCRdb's copy, which holds only in-frame ones; the method was immunoSEQ multiplex PCR. The sample lists 140,000 to 150,000 clones; 80% were seen once. The donors (healthy individuals) were bone marrow donors. The receptor was derived from a woman younger than 45 in good health and CMV-seronegative. Material: PBMCs.

This CDR3 is CASSLQGFSNQPQHF. CDR3 coding DNA: TGTGCCAGCAGCCTCCAGGGTTTTAGCAATCAGCCCCAGCATTTT. The chain links TRBV6-1 to TRBJ1-5; TRBD1 is a possible D gene (5 bases). Per the germline V gene, CDR1 is MNHNS and CDR2 is SASEGT. Trimming removed 6 bases from V and 0 bases from J, with 12 bases in between. This CDR3 has 15 amino acids.